This entry describes one T cell receptor (beta chain). Its matching antigen is unknown. Built from TCR beta cDNA, the libraries had unique molecular identifiers in them. Yield was 450,000 to 650,000 cDNA molecules from roughly 0.93 to 9.6 million T cells. One entry per CDR3 protein results from TCRdb running MiXCR on the PCR reads. The sample has hundreds of thousands of distinct CDR3 sequences, roughly two fifths seen once. The CDR3 covers 16 residues. CDR1 SGHRS and CDR2 YFSETQ come from the germline V gene. Trimming took 4 bases from V and 8 from J, leaving 22 bases between them. This sample is drawn from a study of post-analysis software for immune sequencing data. About the study: The patients showed relapsing-remitting, secondary progressive and progressive-relapsing multiple sclerosis courses. Study conclusions and caveats: A significant reduction in normalized Chao1 diversity was observed in multiple sclerosis patients versus controls. F measure showed strong co-clustering of same-batch samples. With TRBV5-6, TRBV5-1 and TRBV20-1 included, about five TRBV segments were more frequent in patients than in controls.

The origin of this receptor is a girl aged 5 to 17 with multiple sclerosis. V is TRBV5-1 and J is TRBJ2-1; TRBD2 is a possible D gene (7 bases). Source material: blood. Here the CDR3 reads CASSPQQGGAVHEQFF. CDR3 coding DNA: TGCGCCAGCAGCCCCCAACAGGGAGGGGCTGTCCATGAGCAGTTCTTC. Complete variable domain (other parts from reference TRBV5-1 and TRBJ2-1): KAGVTQTPRYLIKTRGQQVTLSCSPISGHRSVSWYQQTPGQGLQFLFEYFSETQRNKGNFPGRFSGRQFSNSRSEMNVSTLELGDSALYLCASSPQQGGAVHEQFFGPGTRLTVL.